This entry lists 24 T cell receptor beta chains sequenced from one sample in a study of shared clonotypes between healthy human individuals. Clones were read by immunoSEQ multiplex PCR, and TCRdb kept only the in-frame ones, dropping some. The repertoire holds approximately 2.5 million clones, with just over 90% as singletons. Sequenced material: naive CD4+ T cells sorted from blood. Stated subset: CD45RA+ positively selected. These receptors originate from a man younger than 35 in good health.

The table lists this clone with a count of one. This chain links TRBV25-1 with TRBJ2-2, with TRBD2 identical over 13 bases. The germline V gene encodes CDR1 MGHDK and CDR2 SYGVNS. Trimming at V came to 10 bases and at J to 7 bases, leaving 3 bases not matched to a gene. This CDR3 has 13 residues. The CDR3 protein is CATRLAGGGELFF. CDR3 coding DNA: TGTGCCACCAGACTAGCGGGAGGCGGGGAGCTGTTTTTT.

The chain joins TRBV28 to TRBJ2-7; D might be TRBD1 (6 bases). V lost 6 bases and J 1 base, leaving 13 bases between the germline ends. The CDR3 covers 14 residues. Germline CDR1 reads MDHEN; CDR2 reads SYDVKM. CDR3 in DNA: TGTGCCAGCAGCGAAGCAGGGGTGTCCTACGAGCAGTACTTC. Encoded protein: CASSEAGVSYEQYF. The variable domain in full, with the rest retrieved from reference TRBV28 and TRBJ2-7, is DVKVTQSSRYLVKRTGEKVFLECVQDMDHENMFWYRQDPGLGLRLIYFSYDVKMKEKGDIPEGYSVSREKKERFSLILESASTNQTSMYLCASSEAGVSYEQYFGPGTRLTVT.

J is TRBJ2-5 and V is TRBV7-9; possibly TRBD1 for D (6 bases). There are 14 residues in the CDR3. V gave up 3 bases and J gave up 5 bases, with 13 bases separating them. From germline, CDR1 is SEHNR and CDR2 FQNEAQ (reference sequence). CDR3 sequence reads: CASSLSRGTETQYF. The CDR3 coding sequence is TGTGCCAGCAGCTTGAGCAGGGGAACGGAGACCCAGTACTTC.

The chain carries TRBV9 and TRBJ2-7; 8 positions match TRBD1. CDR1 and CDR2 (germline): SGDLS, YYNGEE. The CDR3 is 14 residues long. Losses at the gene ends were 4 bases for V and 3 bases for J; bases not matched to a gene: 6. The CDR3 protein is CASSPRQGIYEQYF. DNA for the CDR3: TGTGCCAGCAGCCCTCGACAGGGGATCTACGAGCAGTACTTC.

V is TRBV4-1 and J is TRBJ2-7; a weak D match, TRBD1 (6 bases). The CDR3 extends over 15 amino acids. Trimming stripped 4 bases from V and 2 bases from J, with 15 bases between. Germline lookup yields CDR1 MGHRA and CDR2 YSYEKL. CDR3: CASSPAGPGAYEQYF. DNA for the CDR3: TGCGCCAGCAGCCCCGCAGGTCCAGGGGCCTACGAGCAGTACTTC.

J is TRBJ2-7 and V is TRBV2; 12 bases are shared with TRBD1. The CDR3 loop spans 14 amino acids. Losses at the gene ends were 6 bases for V and 1 base for J; bases not matched to a gene: 1. From germline, CDR1 is SNHLY and CDR2 FYNNEI. The DNA of the CDR3 is TGTGCCAGCAGGGGACAGGGGGCATCCTACGAGCAGTACTTC. This encodes CASRGQGASYEQYF.

As for this clone: Other nucleotide sequences in the sample specify the same CDR3. The CDR3 DNA reads as TGTGCCAGCTCACCAACACAGCAAGAGACCCAGTACTTC. This translates into CASSPTQQETQYF. V is TRBV18 and J is TRBJ2-5, with D unresolved. With 2 bases removed from V and 2 bases from J, the gap between germline ends came to 6 bases. Germline V gene sequence: CDR1 KGHSH, CDR2 LQKENI. The CDR3 length is 13 residues.

The chain links TRBV5-1 to TRBJ2-5; TRBD1 matches at 10 bases. J was trimmed by 0 bases and V by 0 bases; bases with no gene match: 5. The CDR3 is made up of 17 amino acids. Germline V gene lookup returns CDR1 SGHRS and CDR2 YFSETQ. The CDR3 reads CASSLASGTGDQETQYF. CDR3 DNA: TGCGCCAGCAGCTTGGCATCCGGGACAGGGGACCAAGAGACCCAGTACTTC.

This clone showed up just once. This rearrangement joins TRBV29-1 to TRBJ2-7; D could derive from TRBD1 or TRBD2 (6 bases each). The CDR3 has 13 amino acids. Germline-derived CDR1 and CDR2 are SQVTM and ANQGSEA. Trimming removed 7 bases at V and 7 bases at J, with 20 bases between. The CDR3 sequence is CSAAPPGAGEQYF. CDR3 sequence (DNA): TGCAGCGCCGCCCCCCCGGGGGCGGGAGAGCAGTACTTC.

This chain uses TRBV6-5 with TRBJ2-5; possibly TRBD2 for D (6 bases). V was cut by 7 bases and J by 1 base, with 13 bases left in between. This CDR3 is 14 amino acids long. Germline V gives CDR1 MNHEY, CDR2 SVGAGI. DNA of the CDR3: TGTGCCAGCAACCAGCGGGCCGGCCAAGAGACCCAGTACTTC. It codes for CASNQRAGQETQYF.

J is TRBJ1-2 and V is TRBV6-1; D is unresolved. The CDR3 sequence is 13 residues long. Germline V CDR1 and CDR2: MNHNS, SASEGT. The V and J ends lost 2 bases and 8 bases respectively, with 12 bases between them. The CDR3 protein is CASSELVARGYTF. Here the CDR3 DNA reads TGTGCCAGCAGTGAATTGGTGGCGAGAGGCTACACCTTC.

This chain's CDR3 is CASSVLADPSSYEQYF. In DNA, the CDR3 is TGTGCCAGCAGTGTTTTAGCGGACCCAAGCTCCTACGAGCAGTACTTC. V gene TRBV2 combines with J gene TRBJ2-7; TRBD2 is a possible D gene (6 bases). CDR1 is SNHLY and CDR2 is FYNNEI in the germline V gene. V shed 4 bases and J shed 0 bases, with 16 bases lying between them. The CDR3 totals 16 residues.

This sequence joins TRBV21-1 and TRBJ2-1; the DNA was not compared with TRBD1, the D call given in the table. TRBV21-1 is termed a pseudogene. The CDR3 has 16 amino acids. The CDR3 here is CASSKAGRGFYNEQFF. DNA of the CDR3: TGTGCCAGCAGCAAAGCAGGCAGGGGCTTTTACAATGAGCAGTTCTTC.

The chain carries TRBV7-2 and TRBJ1-2; 11 bases map to TRBD1. The germline CDR1 and CDR2 sequences are SGHTA and FQGNSA. The V segment lost 1 base and the J segment 4 bases; nucleotides outside the gene matches: 5. The CDR3 is 16 amino acids. The CDR3 DNA follows: TGTGCCAGCAGCTTAGGAAGGACAGGGGGCGTCTATGGCTACACCTTC. Translating it yields CASSLGRTGGVYGYTF.

This sequence joins TRBV28 and TRBJ2-1, with TRBD1 matching over 8 bases. Trimming at V came to 5 bases and at J to 6 bases, leaving 9 bases not matched to a gene. Germline CDR1 MDHEN, CDR2 SYDVKM. The length of the CDR3 is 15 residues. The CDR3: CASSTTGEPLNEQFF. The CDR3 region has the DNA TGTGCCAGCAGTACGACAGGGGAACCCCTCAATGAGCAGTTCTTC.

The chain carries TRBV7-4 and TRBJ2-5; 15 bases are shared with TRBD2. CDR1 and CDR2 (germline): SGHVT, SQSDAQ. This CDR3 is 19 amino acids long. Losses at the gene ends were 5 bases for V and 5 bases for J; bases not matched to a gene: 15. The DNA for the CDR3 is TGTGCCAGCAGCCAAGAAGGACTAGCGGGAGGGCCGGGGTCTGAGACCCAGTACTTC. Translation: CASSQEGLAGGPGSETQYF.

J is TRBJ2-2 and V is TRBV4-1; 9 positions match TRBD2. V gave up 1 base and J gave up 5 bases; unmatched junction bases: 11. Germline V gene lookup returns CDR1 MGHRA and CDR2 YSYEKL. The CDR3 extends over 18 amino acids. Written as DNA, the CDR3 is TGCGCCAGCAGCCAAGCAGCCCGTATAGCGGGAGTGACCGGGGAGCTGTTTTTT. This codes for CASSQAARIAGVTGELFF.

This rearrangement joins TRBV14 to TRBJ1-1; TRBD1 is a possible D gene (6 bases). Germline V lookup: CDR1 SGHDN, CDR2 FVKESK. The CDR3 is 13 residues long. CDR3 in amino acids: CASQGQENTEAFF. In DNA form, the CDR3 reads TGTGCTTCGCAGGGGCAGGAGAACACTGAAGCTTTCTTT.

About this clone itself: The sample holds other DNA sequences that translate to the same CDR3. The CDR3 bases are TGCAGCGTTGGTCAGGGGGCTGGCACCGGGGAGCTGTTTTTT. Its protein product is CSVGQGAGTGELFF. The gene calls are TRBV29-1 and TRBJ2-2; TRBD1 aligns across 8 bases. CDR1 SQVTM and CDR2 ANQGSEA come from the germline V gene. The V segment lost 4 bases and the J segment 4 bases; nucleotides outside the gene matches: 5. The CDR3 covers 14 residues.

The chain employs TRBV19 and TRBJ2-1; 10 bases match TRBD2. CDR1 is LNHDA, CDR2 SQIVND, per germline (reference sequence). J lost 7 bases, V lost 2 bases, and 5 bases had no gene match. This CDR3 region has 15 residues. This chain's CDR3 is CASSIIAGGLNEQFF. For the CDR3, the DNA is TGTGCCAGTAGTATAATAGCGGGGGGCCTTAATGAGCAGTTCTTC.

The chain uses TRBV2 and TRBJ2-7; perhaps TRBD1 as D (5 bases). The V gene lost 1 base and the J gene lost 2 bases, with 12 bases spanning the gap. This CDR3 has 15 residues. Germline CDR1 and CDR2: SNHLY and FYNNEI. The CDR3 DNA follows: TGTGCCAGCAGTGAAGGGCAGGGCACCCCCTACGAGCAGTACTTC. This sequence encodes CASSEGQGTPYEQYF.

The gene calls are TRBV6-5 and TRBJ1-2, with 10 bases aligning to TRBD1. Germline CDR1 reads MNHEY; CDR2 reads SVGAGI. V lost 0 bases and J lost 8; bases outside the gene matches: 3. This CDR3 has 14 amino acids. This chain's CDR3 is CASSYSTGGKGYTF. For the CDR3, the DNA is TGTGCCAGCAGTTACTCGACAGGGGGCAAGGGCTACACCTTC.

The chain carries TRBV7-9 and TRBJ1-4; no clear D. The germline gives CDR1 SEHNR, CDR2 FQNEAQ (reference sequence). The CDR3 covers 13 residues. The V end was cut by 4 bases, the J end by 6 bases, with 9 bases between. The CDR3 protein is CASSYGPDEKLFF. The CDR3 coding sequence is TGTGCCAGCAGCTACGGACCCGATGAAAAACTGTTTTTT. Using reference TRBV7-9 and TRBJ1-4 for the parts outside the CDR3, the full variable domain is DTGVSQNPRHKITKRGQNVTFRCDPISEHNRLYWYRQTLGQGPEFLTYFQNEAQLEKSRLLSDRFSAERPKGSFSTLEIQRTEQGDSAMYLCASSYGPDEKLFFGSGTQLSVL.

The V call is TRBV11-3, the J call TRBJ2-7, with 7 positions matching TRBD2. Germline CDR1 reads SGHNT; CDR2 reads YENEEA. V trimming: 1 base; J trimming: 2 bases; junction bases outside the gene matches: 2. The CDR3 is made up of 14 amino acids. The CDR3 loop reads CASSLAAGAYEQYF. CDR3 in DNA: TGTGCCAGCAGCTTAGCCGCGGGAGCCTACGAGCAGTACTTC. Supplemented by reference TRBV11-3 and TRBJ2-7, the full variable domain reads EAGVVQSPRYKIIEKKQPVAFWCNPISGHNTLYWYLQNLGQGPELLIRYENEEAVDDSQLPKDRFSAERLKGVDSTLKIQPAELGDSAVYLCASSLAAGAYEQYFGPGTRLTVT.